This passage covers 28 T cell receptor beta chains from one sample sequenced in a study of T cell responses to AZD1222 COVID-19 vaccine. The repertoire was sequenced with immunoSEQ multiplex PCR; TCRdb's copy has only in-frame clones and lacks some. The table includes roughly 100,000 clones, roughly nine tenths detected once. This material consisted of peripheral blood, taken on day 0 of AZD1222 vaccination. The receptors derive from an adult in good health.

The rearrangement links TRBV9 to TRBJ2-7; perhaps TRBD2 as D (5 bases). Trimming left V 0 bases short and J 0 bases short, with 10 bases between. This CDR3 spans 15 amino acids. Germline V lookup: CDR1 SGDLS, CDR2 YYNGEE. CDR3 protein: CASSVGGQLSYEQYF. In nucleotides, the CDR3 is TGTGCCAGCAGCGTAGGAGGGCAACTCTCCTACGAGCAGTACTTC.

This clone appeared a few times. The CDR3 sequence: CASSARTGTSGSSYNEQFF. CDR3 DNA sequence: TGTGCCAGTAGTGCCCGGACAGGGACTAGCGGGAGTTCCTACAATGAGCAGTTCTTC. The gene calls are TRBV19 and TRBJ2-1; 14 bases agree with TRBD2. CDR1 is LNHDA and CDR2 is SQIVND in the germline V gene (reference sequence). V dropped 5 bases and J dropped 1; count of bases not matched to a gene: 10. This CDR3 is built from 19 residues.

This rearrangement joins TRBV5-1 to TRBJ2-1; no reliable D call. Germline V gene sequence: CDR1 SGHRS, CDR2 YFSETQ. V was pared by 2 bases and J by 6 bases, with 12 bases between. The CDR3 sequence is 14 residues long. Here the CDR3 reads CASSLGASPNEQFF. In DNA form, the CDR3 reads TGCGCCAGCAGCTTAGGAGCCTCGCCCAATGAGCAGTTCTTC. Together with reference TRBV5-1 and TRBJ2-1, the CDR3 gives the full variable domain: KAGVTQTPRYLIKTRGQQVTLSCSPISGHRSVSWYQQTPGQGLQFLFEYFSETQRNKGNFPGRFSGRQFSNSRSEMNVSTLELGDSALYLCASSLGASPNEQFFGPGTRLTVL.

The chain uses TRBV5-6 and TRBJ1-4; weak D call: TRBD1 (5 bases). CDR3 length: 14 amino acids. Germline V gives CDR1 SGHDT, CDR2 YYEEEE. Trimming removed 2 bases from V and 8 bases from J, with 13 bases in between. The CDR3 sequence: CASSLGVYKEKLFF. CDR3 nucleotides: TGTGCCAGCAGCTTAGGGGTTTATAAAGAAAAACTGTTTTTT.

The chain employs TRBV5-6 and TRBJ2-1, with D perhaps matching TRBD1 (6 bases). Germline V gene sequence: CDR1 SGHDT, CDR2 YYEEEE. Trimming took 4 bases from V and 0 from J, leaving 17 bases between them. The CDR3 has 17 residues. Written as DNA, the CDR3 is TGTGCCAGCAGCCTACAGGGACCGAGACGCTCCTACAATGAGCAGTTCTTC. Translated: CASSLQGPRRSYNEQFF.

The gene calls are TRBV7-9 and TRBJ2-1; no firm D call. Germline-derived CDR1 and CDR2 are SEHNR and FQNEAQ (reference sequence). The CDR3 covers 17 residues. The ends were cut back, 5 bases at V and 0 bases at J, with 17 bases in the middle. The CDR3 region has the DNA TGTGCCAGCAGCCCCGCCGCCGGATCCTTCTCCTACAATGAGCAGTTCTTC. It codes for CASSPAAGSFSYNEQFF.

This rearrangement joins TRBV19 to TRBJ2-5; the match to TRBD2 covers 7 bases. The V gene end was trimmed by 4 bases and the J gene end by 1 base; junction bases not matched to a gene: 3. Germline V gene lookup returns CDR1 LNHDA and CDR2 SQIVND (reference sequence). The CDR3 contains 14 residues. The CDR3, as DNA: TGTGCCAGTAGTACCGGACTAGGCCAAGAGACCCAGTACTTC. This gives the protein CASSTGLGQETQYF. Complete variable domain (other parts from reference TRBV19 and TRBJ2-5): DGGITQSPKYLFRKEGQNVTLSCEQNLNHDAMYWYRQDPGQGLRLIYYSQIVNDFQKGDIAEGYSVSREKKESFPLTVTSAQKNPTAFYLCASSTGLGQETQYFGPGTRLLVL.

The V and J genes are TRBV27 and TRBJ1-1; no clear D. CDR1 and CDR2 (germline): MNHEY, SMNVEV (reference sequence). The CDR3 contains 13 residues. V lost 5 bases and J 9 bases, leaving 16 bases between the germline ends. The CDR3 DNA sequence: TGTGCCAGCAGTGCTTACTCGAGTCTGAAAGCTTTCTTT. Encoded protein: CASSAYSSLKAFF.

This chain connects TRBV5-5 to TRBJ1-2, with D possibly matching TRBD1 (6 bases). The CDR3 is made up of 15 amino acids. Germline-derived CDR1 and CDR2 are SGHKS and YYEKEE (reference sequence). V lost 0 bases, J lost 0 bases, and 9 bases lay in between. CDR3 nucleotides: TGTGCCAGCAGCTTGGGTCCAGGGGCTAACTATGGCTACACCTTC. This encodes CASSLGPGANYGYTF.

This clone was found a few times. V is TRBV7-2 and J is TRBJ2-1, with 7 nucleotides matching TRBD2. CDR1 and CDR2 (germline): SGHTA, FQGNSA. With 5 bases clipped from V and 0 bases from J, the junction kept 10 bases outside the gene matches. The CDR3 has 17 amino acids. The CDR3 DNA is TGTGCCAGCAGCCCCCTCCCTAGCGGAAGCTCCTACAATGAGCAGTTCTTC. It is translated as CASSPLPSGSSYNEQFF.

CDR3 protein: CASIPSGGFYEQYF. The CDR3 region has the DNA TGTGCCAGCATTCCTAGCGGGGGCTTCTACGAGCAGTACTTC. This chain uses TRBV7-9 with TRBJ2-7, with 10 bases identical to TRBD2. In germline, CDR1 is SEHNR, CDR2 FQNEAQ (reference sequence). After removal of 7 bases from V and 3 bases from J, the junction contained 6 bases not matched to a gene. The CDR3 totals 14 residues.

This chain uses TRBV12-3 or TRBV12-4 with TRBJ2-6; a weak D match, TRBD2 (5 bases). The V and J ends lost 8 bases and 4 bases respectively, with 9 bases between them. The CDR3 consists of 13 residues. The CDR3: CASRGAGANVLTF. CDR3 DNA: TGTGCCAGCCGGGGTGCAGGGGCCAACGTCCTGACTTTC.

The CDR3, as DNA: TGTGCCAGCAGTGGGCGGGGTTATCAGCCCCAGCATTTT. It specifies CASSGRGYQPQHF. The rearrangement links TRBV2 to TRBJ1-5; D is unresolved. This CDR3 spans 13 amino acids. V lost 4 bases and J lost 5, with 9 bases in between. Per the germline V gene, CDR1 is SNHLY and CDR2 is FYNNEI.

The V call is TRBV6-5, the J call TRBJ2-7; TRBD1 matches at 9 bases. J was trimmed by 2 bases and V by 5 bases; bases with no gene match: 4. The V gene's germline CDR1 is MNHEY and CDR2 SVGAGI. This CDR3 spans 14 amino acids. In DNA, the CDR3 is TGTGCCAGCAGTCGGAACAGGGGGCCCTACGAGCAGTACTTC. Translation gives CASSRNRGPYEQYF.

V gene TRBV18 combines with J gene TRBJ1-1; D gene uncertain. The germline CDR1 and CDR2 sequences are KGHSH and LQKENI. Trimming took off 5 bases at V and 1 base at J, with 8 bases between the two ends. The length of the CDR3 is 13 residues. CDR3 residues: CASSSGPNTEAFF. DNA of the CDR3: TGTGCCAGCTCATCCGGGCCGAACACTGAAGCTTTCTTT.

The CDR3, as DNA: TGTGCCAGCAGTTTTACAAAGGGATCCCATGGGGGGAATTCACCCCTCCACTTT. This sequence encodes CASSFTKGSHGGNSPLHF. This chain connects TRBV27 to TRBJ1-6; D is perhaps TRBD1 (5 bases). Germline V gene lookup returns CDR1 MNHEY and CDR2 SMNVEV (reference sequence). V dropped 3 bases and J dropped 7 bases, with 22 bases sitting between them. The CDR3 has 18 amino acids.

The CDR3 spells CASSPQDRGTGELFF. Written as DNA, the CDR3 is TGTGCCAGCTCACCACAGGACAGGGGGACCGGGGAGCTGTTTTTT. The chain couples TRBV18 to TRBJ2-2; 10 nucleotides align to TRBD1. This CDR3 has 15 amino acids. Germline V gene lookup returns CDR1 KGHSH and CDR2 LQKENI. With 1 base clipped from V and 5 bases from J, the junction kept 1 base outside the gene matches.

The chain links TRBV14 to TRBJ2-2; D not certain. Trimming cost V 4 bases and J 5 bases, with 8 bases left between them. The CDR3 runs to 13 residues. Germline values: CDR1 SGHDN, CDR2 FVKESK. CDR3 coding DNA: TGTGCCAGCAGCCCCCGTACTACCGGGGAGCTGTTTTTT. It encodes CASSPRTTGELFF.

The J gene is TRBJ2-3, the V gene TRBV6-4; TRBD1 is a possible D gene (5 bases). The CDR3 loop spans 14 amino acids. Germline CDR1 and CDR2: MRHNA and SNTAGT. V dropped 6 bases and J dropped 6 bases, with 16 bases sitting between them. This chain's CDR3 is CASSLDTARDTQYF. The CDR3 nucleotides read TGTGCCAGCAGCCTGGACACAGCCCGCGATACGCAGTATTTT.

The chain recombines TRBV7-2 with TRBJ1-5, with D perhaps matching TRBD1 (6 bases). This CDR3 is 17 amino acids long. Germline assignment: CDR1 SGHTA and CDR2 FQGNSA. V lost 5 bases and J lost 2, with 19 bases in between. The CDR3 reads CASSARGGAKGNQPQHF. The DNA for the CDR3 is TGTGCCAGCAGCGCCCGGGGGGGGGCGAAGGGCAATCAGCCCCAGCATTTT.

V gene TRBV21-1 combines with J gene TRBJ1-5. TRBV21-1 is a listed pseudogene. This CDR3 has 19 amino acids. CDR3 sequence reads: CASSPRVRTSPRGDQPQHF. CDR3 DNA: TGTGCCAGCAGCCCGCGGGTCAGGACATCACCAAGGGGCGATCAGCCCCAGCATTTT.

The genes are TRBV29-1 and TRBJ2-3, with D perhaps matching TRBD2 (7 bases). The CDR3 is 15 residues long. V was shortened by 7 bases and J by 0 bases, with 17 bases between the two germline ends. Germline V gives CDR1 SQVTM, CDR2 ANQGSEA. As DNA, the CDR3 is TGCAGCGCCCCGGGGGGTAGGGGGAGCACAGATACGCAGTATTTT. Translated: CSAPGGRGSTDTQYF.

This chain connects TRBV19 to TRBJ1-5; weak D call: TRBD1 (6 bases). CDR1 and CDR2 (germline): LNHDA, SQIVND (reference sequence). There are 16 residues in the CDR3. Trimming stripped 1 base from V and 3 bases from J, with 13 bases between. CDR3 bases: TGTGCCAGTAGTATAGCTGCAGGGGCAGTCAATCAGCCCCAGCATTTT. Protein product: CASSIAAGAVNQPQHF.

The CDR3 region is CASSQGLTTDTQYF. CDR3 in DNA: TGTGCCAGCAGTCAGGGGCTGACCACAGATACGCAGTATTTT. V is TRBV7-2 and J is TRBJ2-3, with D possibly being TRBD1 (6 bases). CDR3 length: 14 residues. Germline values: CDR1 SGHTA, CDR2 FQGNSA. V lost 6 bases and J lost 2, with 12 bases in between.

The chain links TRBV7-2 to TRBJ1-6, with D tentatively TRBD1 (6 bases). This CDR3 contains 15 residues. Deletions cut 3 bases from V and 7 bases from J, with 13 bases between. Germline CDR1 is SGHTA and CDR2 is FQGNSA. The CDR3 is CASSFAGTSNSPLHF. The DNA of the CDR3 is TGTGCCAGCAGCTTTGCCGGGACAAGCAATTCACCCCTCCACTTT.

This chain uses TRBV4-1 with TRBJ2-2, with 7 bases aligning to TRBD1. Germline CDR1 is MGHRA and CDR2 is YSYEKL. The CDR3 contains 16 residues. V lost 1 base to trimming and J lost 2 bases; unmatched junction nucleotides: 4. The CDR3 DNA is TGCGCCAGCAGCCAAGCCGGGACAGCCAACACCGGGGAGCTGTTTTTT. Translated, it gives CASSQAGTANTGELFF.

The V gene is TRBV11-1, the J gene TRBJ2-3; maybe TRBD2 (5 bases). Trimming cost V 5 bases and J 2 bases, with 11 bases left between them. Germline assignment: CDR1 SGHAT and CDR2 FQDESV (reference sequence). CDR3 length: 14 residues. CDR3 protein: CASSRTFSTDTQYF. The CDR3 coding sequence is TGTGCCAGCAGCCGGACTTTTTCCACAGATACGCAGTATTTT.

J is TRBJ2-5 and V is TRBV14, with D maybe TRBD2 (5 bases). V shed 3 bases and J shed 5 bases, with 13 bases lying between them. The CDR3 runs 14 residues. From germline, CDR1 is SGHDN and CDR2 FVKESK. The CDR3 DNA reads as TGTGCCAGCAGCCACCCTGGGCGGGTGGAGACCCAGTACTTC. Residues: CASSHPGRVETQYF. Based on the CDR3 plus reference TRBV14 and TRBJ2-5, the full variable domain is EAGVTQFPSHSVIEKGQTVTLRCDPISGHDNLYWYRRVMGKEIKFLLHFVKESKQDESGMPNNRFLAERTGGTYSTLKVQPAELEDSGVYFCASSHPGRVETQYFGPGTRLLVL.